This T cell receptor (beta chain) originates from a study of T cell changes during pregnancy in multiple sclerosis. Sequencing was performed with immunoSEQ multiplex PCR; in TCRdb, only in-frame clones are kept and a portion is missing. The table includes about 110,000 clones, less than 95% detected once. This CDR3 is built from 18 residues. Germline CDR1 reads MDHEN; CDR2 reads SYDVKM. J gave up 5 bases and V 0 bases, and 5 bases lay outside the gene matches. This chain connects TRBV28 to TRBJ2-1; the match to TRBD2 covers 15 bases. Material: peripheral blood, obtained before pregnancy. This TCR derives from a female donor with multiple sclerosis, enrolled in a pregnancy study. CDR3 nucleotide sequence: TGTGCCAGCAGTTTATGGGCGGGACTAGCGGGAGGAGACAATGAGCAGTTCTTC. This gives the protein CASSLWAGLAGGDNEQFF.